The clone carrying this T cell receptor beta chain came up a few times. TCRdb reprocessed the 5' RACE reads via MiXCR and lists one record per CDR3 protein. Of some 240,000 distinct CDR3 sequences in the sample, 8.6% were seen once. V trimming: 0 bases; J trimming: 6 bases; junction bases outside the gene matches: 8. The CDR3 is 18 amino acids. Germline V gene data show CDR1 as LGHNA and CDR2 as YSLEER. This sample is part of a study of CD8 T cells in ankylosing spondylitis. This TCR came from a male donor with ankylosing spondylitis or in good health (not recorded which). Source material: blood, either unsorted or a sorted T cell fraction (not recorded which). The chain recombines TRBV4-3 with TRBJ2-2; 12 positions match TRBD2. CDR3 nucleotide sequence: TGCGCCAGCAGCCAAGATCTGCTAGCGGGAGGGCCGGCCGGGGAGCTGTTTTTT. Protein product: CASSQDLLAGGPAGELFF.